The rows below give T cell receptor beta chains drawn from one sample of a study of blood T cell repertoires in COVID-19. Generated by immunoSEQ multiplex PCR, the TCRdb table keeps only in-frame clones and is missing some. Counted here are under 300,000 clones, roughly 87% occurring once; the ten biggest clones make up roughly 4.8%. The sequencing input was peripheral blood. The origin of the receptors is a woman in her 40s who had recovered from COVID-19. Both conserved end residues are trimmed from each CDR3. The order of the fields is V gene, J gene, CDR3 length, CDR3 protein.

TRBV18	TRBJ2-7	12	ASSPGQADREQY
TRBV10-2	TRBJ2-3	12	ASKGTPLLDTQY
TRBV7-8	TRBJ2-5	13	ASSRTGMFEETQY
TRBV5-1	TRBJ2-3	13	ASSVSGGSTDTQY
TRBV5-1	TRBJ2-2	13	ASSLPGGTAGELF
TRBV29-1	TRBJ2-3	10	SVGQGGDTQY
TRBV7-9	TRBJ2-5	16	ASSLGAHQGLNQETQY
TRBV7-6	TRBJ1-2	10	ASSATGNGYT
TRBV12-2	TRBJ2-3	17	ASRLAHPSGRGDTDTQY
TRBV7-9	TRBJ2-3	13	ASSLRSGATDTQY
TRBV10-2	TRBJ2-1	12	ASRLAGGYNEQF
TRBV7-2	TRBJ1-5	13	ASSLTGESIQPQH
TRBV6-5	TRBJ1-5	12	ATLNGQGGQPQH
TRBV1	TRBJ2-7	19	TSSQEGTSGGAFGNKYEQY
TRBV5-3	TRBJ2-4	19	ARSLAYRTSGRLRAKNIQY
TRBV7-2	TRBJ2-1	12	ASSPAPTNNEQF
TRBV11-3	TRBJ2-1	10	ASSLDQDEQF
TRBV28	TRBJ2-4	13	ASSSPQGASHIQY
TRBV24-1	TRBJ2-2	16	ATSVASGQGAYTGELF
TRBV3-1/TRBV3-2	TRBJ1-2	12	ASSQDLVNYGYT
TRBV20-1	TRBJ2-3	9	SARPSDTQY
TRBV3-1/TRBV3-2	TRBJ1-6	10	ASSQVNSPLH
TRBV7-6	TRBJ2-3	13	ASSLISGSSDTQY
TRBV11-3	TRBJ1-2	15	ASSTGQGALDNYGYT
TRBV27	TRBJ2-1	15	ASSLLAGGPSYNEQF
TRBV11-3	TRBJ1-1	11	ASSPRVRGEAF
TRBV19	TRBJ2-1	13	ASTLLAGVFNEQF
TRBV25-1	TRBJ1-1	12	ASSPTGERTEAF
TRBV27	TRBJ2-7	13	ASSFGGQGRGEQY
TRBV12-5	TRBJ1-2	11	ASGFGVRGGYT
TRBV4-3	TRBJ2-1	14	ASSRQPSGDYNEQF
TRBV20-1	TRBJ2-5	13	SASRSGGPQETQY
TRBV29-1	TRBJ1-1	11	SVEEHLNTEAF
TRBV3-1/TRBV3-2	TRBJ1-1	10	ASSLGNTEAF
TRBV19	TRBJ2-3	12	ASSIREGSDAQY
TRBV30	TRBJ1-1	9	AWKADTEAF
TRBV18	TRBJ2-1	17	ASSPLVPGAKSSYNEQF
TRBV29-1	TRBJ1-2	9	SVVTAYGYT
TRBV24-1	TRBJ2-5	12	ATSTGRGQETQY
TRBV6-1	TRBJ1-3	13	ASSEYLGSGNTIY